The 7 T cell receptor beta chains in this list originate from one sample, sequenced in a study of cytomegalovirus exposure and HLA in healthy donors. Clones were sequenced by immunoSEQ multiplex PCR, and TCRdb holds only the in-frame ones, with some missing. The sample contains some 130,000 clones, 89% of which appear only once. The sample comprised PBMCs. These receptors were collected from a woman in her late teens or twenties in good health and CMV-seronegative.

V and J are TRBV5-4 and TRBJ2-4; 10 bases are a match to TRBD2. Trimming took 6 bases from V and 1 from J; bases not matched to a gene: 7. The CDR3 consists of 16 residues. CDR1 and CDR2 (germline): SGHNT, YYREEE (reference sequence). CDR3 amino acids: CASMSGGAWAKNIQYF. The DNA of the CDR3 is TGTGCCAGCATGAGCGGGGGGGCTTGGGCCAAAAACATTCAGTACTTC.

The CDR3, as DNA: TGTGCCAGCAGCTTAGATTGGGGACAGAGTGGGGAAGAGACCCAGTACTTC. The encoded protein is CASSLDWGQSGEETQYF. The chain links TRBV11-2 to TRBJ2-5, with 7 nucleotides matching TRBD1. Germline CDR1 reads SGHAT; CDR2 reads FQNNGV. The CDR3 is 17 residues long. V trimming: 0 bases; J trimming: 3 bases; junction bases outside the gene matches: 10. Full variable domain (rest looked up from reference TRBV11-2 and TRBJ2-5): EAGVAQSPRYKIIEKRQSVAFWCNPISGHATLYWYQQILGQGPKLLIQFQNNGVVDDSQLPKDRFSAERLKGVDSTLKIQPAKLEDSAVYLCASSLDWGQSGEETQYFGPGTRLLVL.

This chain joins TRBV4-1 and TRBJ2-5, with 7 nucleotides matching TRBD2. V shed 0 bases and J 5 bases; nucleotides not matched to a gene: 9. The length of the CDR3 is 16 residues. The germline V gene encodes CDR1 MGHRA and CDR2 YSYEKL. The CDR3: CASSQEYSGFGETQYF. The CDR3 DNA sequence: TGCGCCAGCAGCCAAGAATATAGCGGGTTTGGGGAGACCCAGTACTTC.

The CDR3 reads CASSQAITGRSYNEQFF. Written as DNA, the CDR3 is TGTGCCAGCAGCCAAGCGATCACAGGGAGATCCTACAATGAGCAGTTCTTC. V and J are TRBV14 and TRBJ2-1; TRBD1 is a possible D gene (6 bases). This CDR3 is 17 amino acids long. Trimming pared 1 base from V and 1 base from J, leaving 14 bases between. CDR1 is SGHDN and CDR2 is FVKESK in the germline V gene.

The V and J genes are TRBV10-1 and TRBJ2-1, with 7 positions matching TRBD1. The ends lost 2 bases at V and 5 bases at J; junction bases unmatched: 6. CDR3 length: 15 residues. Germline CDR1 reads WNHNN; CDR2 reads SYGVQD (reference sequence). The CDR3 spells CASSETGDRNNEQFF. In DNA, the CDR3 is TGCGCCAGCAGTGAGACAGGGGATCGGAACAATGAGCAGTTCTTC.

The chain couples TRBV5-4 to TRBJ2-7; TRBD1 agrees at 7 bases. The CDR3 covers 16 residues. The germline V gene encodes CDR1 SGHNT and CDR2 YYREEE (reference sequence). V lost 4 bases, J lost 2 bases, and 12 bases stayed unmatched. CDR3 loop: CASSVTRDSYPYEQYF. The CDR3 nucleotides are TGTGCCAGCAGCGTAACAAGGGACAGCTACCCCTACGAGCAGTACTTC.

A remark on this clone: A read error may account for a junction end that differs from germline. V usage is TRBV7-9 and J usage is TRBJ2-5, with 9 bases matching TRBD1. This CDR3 is built from 15 residues. CDR1 is SEHNR and CDR2 is FQNEAQ in the germline V gene (reference sequence). Here the CDR3 reads CASSLANRDRAGRDF. CDR3 coding DNA: TGTGCCAGCAGCTTAGCGAACCGGGACAGGGCTGGCCGGGACTTC.